Shown below are 5 T cell receptor beta chains from a single sample sequenced in a study of blood T cell repertoires in COVID-19. Repertoires were generated with immunoSEQ multiplex PCR, while TCRdb's copy carries only in-frame clones and drops some. The table records approximately 200,000 clones, around 87% of them present only once. Sequenced material: peripheral blood. These receptors were taken from a woman aged 25 to 45 with active or convalescent COVID-19.

The chain combines TRBV7-2 with TRBJ2-2, with D possibly matching TRBD2 (6 bases). The V gene lost 5 bases and the J gene lost 1 base, with 14 bases spanning the gap. The CDR3 has 16 residues. Per the germline V gene, CDR1 is SGHTA and CDR2 is FQGNSA. CDR3 DNA sequence: TGTGCCAGCAGCCCAAGGGCGGGACTGAACACCGGGGAGCTGTTTTTT. This encodes CASSPRAGLNTGELFF. The full variable domain, rest sourced from reference TRBV7-2 and TRBJ2-2, is GAGVSQSPSNKVTEKGKDVELRCDPISGHTALYWYRQSLGQGLEFLIYFQGNSAPDKSGLPSDRFSAERTGGSVSTLTIQRTQQEDSAVYLCASSPRAGLNTGELFFGEGSRLTVL.

DNA for the CDR3: TGTGCCAGCAGTGACACGGGCAGGGAGGAGGGCTACACCTTC. Protein product: CASSDTGREEGYTF. The chain links TRBV25-1 to TRBJ1-2, with D possibly matching TRBD1 (5 bases). Germline CDR1 is MGHDK and CDR2 is SYGVNS. This CDR3 has 14 residues. Trimming pared 3 bases from V and 8 bases from J, leaving 16 bases between.

The chain joins TRBV28 to TRBJ2-7, with D unresolved. V was pared by 1 base and J by 4 bases, with 29 bases between. CDR1 MDHEN and CDR2 SYDVKM come from the germline V gene. The CDR3 extends over 20 amino acids. The CDR3 reads CASSLSKIVVPRPSRYEQYF. The DNA of the CDR3 is TGTGCCAGCAGTTTATCAAAAATAGTTGTCCCCCGTCCGTCACGTTACGAGCAGTACTTC.

The CDR3 sequence: CASSAGQINSPLHF. The CDR3 DNA is TGTGCCAGCAGCGCCGGACAGATTAATTCACCCCTCCACTTT. The V call is TRBV11-3, the J call TRBJ1-6; D is perhaps TRBD1 (6 bases). The CDR3 length is 14 residues. The germline V gene encodes CDR1 SGHNT and CDR2 YENEEA. V shed 5 bases and J shed 6 bases, with 11 bases lying between them.

This clone has only a few counts. The chain recombines TRBV11-1 with TRBJ1-1; maybe TRBD1 (6 bases). Germline-derived CDR1 and CDR2 are SGHAT and FQDESV (reference sequence). Trimming left V 5 bases short and J 1 base short, with 11 bases between. This CDR3 spans 14 amino acids. The CDR3 bases are TGTGCCAGCAGCACCCCGACAGGGAACACTGAAGCTTTCTTT. Its translation is CASSTPTGNTEAFF.